The source of this T cell receptor (beta chain) is a study of metastatic and nonmetastatic thyroid tumors. All patients were treatment-naive before thyroid surgery. As handled by the study authors: For papillary thyroid cancer, a distant-metastasis classifier was constructed from CDR3 differences observed across clinicopathological groups. MiXCR re-clonotyped the PCR reads for TCRdb. TCRdb assigned the V and J calls; the authors' analysis was not used. The sample comprises roughly 24,000 clones, around 21% of which are singletons, and approximately 13% rests with the top ten. General observations from the study: Within blood and tumor, benign nodules reportedly had significantly lower TCR beta diversity than malignant thyroid tumors did.

Germline CDR1 SGHDT, CDR2 YYEEEE. V was shortened by 1 base and J by 2 bases, with 0 bases between the two germline ends. CDR3 size: 11 residues. This clone appeared a few times. Its antigen remains unidentified. This chain joins TRBV5-6 and TRBJ2-5; D is ambiguous. Sequencing used blood. This TCR came from a male donor with papillary thyroid cancer or a benign thyroid nodule (not recorded which). Some clones in this sample may be carry-over from other donors' samples. The CDR3 loop is CASSLQETQYF. CDR3 DNA sequence: TGTGCCAGCAGCTTGCAAGAGACCCAGTACTTC.